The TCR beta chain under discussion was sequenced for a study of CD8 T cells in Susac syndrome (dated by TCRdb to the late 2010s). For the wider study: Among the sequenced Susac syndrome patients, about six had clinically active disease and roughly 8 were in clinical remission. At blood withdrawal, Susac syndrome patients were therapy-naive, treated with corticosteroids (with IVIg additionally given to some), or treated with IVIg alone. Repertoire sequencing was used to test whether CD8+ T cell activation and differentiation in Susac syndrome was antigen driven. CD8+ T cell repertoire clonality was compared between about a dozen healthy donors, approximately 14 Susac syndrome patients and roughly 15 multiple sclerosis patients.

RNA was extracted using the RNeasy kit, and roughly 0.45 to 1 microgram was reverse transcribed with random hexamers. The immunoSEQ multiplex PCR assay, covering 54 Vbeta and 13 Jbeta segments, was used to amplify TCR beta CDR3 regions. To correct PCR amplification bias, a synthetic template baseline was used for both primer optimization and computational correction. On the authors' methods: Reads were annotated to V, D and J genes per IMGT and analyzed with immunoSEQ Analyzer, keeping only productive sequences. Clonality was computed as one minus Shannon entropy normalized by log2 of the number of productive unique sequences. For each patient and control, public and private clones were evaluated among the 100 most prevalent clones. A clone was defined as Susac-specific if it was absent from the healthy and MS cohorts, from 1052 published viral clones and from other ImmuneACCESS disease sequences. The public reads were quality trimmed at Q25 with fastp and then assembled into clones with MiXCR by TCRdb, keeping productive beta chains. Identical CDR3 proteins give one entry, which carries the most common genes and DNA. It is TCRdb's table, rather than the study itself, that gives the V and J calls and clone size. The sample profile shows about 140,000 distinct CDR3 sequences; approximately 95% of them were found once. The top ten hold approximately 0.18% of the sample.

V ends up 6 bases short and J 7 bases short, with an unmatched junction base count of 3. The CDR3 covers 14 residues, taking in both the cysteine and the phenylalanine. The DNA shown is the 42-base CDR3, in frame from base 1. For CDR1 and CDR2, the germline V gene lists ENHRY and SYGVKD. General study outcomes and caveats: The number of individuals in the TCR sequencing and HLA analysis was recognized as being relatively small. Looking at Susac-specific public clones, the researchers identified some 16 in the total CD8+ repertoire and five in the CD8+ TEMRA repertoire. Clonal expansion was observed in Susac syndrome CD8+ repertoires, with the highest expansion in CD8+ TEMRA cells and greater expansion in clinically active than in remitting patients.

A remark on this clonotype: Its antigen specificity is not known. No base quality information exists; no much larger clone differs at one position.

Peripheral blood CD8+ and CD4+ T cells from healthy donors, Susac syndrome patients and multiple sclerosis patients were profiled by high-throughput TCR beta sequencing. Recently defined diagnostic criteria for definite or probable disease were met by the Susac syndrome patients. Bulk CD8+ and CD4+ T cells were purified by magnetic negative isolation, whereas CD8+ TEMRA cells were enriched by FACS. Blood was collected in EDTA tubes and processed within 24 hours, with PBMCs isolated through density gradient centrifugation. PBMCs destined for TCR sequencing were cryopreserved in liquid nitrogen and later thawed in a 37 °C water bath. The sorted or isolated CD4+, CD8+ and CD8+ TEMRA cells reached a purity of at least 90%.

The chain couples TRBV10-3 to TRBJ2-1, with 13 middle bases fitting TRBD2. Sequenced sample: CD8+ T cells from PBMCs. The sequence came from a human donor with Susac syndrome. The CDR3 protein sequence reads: CAIRPGLAGNEQFF. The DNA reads TGTGCCATCAGACCGGGACTAGCGGGAAATGAGCAGTTCTTC.